This T cell receptor beta chain was identified in a study of shared clonotypes between healthy human individuals. At the deep level, the assay was run. TCRdb keeps only in-frame clones here, not all; method: immunoSEQ multiplex PCR. Found here are around 700,000 clones, roughly 72% of them singletons; the top ten hold more than 1.5%. The sequenced sample consisted of memory CD4+ T cells sorted from blood. Noted subset: CD45RA-negative fraction. The source of this sequence is a woman between 25 and 40 years old in good health.

In DNA form, the CDR3 reads TGTGCCAGCGCCTCTAGCGGATCATATGGCTACACCTTC. Translated: CASASSGSYGYTF. V is TRBV28 and J is TRBJ1-2; D is unclear. The V end was cut by 8 bases, the J end by 5 bases, with 15 bases between. The CDR3 has 13 residues. Germline CDR1 MDHEN, CDR2 SYDVKM.